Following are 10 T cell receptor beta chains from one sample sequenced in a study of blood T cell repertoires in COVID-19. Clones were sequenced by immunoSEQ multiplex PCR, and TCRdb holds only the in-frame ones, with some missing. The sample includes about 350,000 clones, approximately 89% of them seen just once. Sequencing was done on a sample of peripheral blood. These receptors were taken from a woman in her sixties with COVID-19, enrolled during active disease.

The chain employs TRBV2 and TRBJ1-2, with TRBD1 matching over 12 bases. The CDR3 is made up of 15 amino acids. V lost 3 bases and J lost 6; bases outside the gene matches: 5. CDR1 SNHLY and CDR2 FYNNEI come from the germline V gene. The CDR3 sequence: CASSEGQGARNGYTF. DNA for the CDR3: TGTGCCAGCAGTGAGGGACAGGGGGCGCGTAATGGCTACACCTTC.

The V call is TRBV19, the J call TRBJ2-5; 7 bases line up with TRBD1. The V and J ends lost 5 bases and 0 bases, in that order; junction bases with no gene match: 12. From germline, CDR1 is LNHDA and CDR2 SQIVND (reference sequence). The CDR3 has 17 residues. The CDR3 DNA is TGTGCCAGTAGTGGGTACCGGGACAGCCTGTACCAAGAGACCCAGTACTTC. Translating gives CASSGYRDSLYQETQYF.

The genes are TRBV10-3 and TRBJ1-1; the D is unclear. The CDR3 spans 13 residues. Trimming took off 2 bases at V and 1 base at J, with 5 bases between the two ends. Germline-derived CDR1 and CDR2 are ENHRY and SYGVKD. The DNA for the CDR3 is TGTGCCATCAGTGAGGGCAGGAACACTGAAGCTTTCTTT. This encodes CAISEGRNTEAFF.

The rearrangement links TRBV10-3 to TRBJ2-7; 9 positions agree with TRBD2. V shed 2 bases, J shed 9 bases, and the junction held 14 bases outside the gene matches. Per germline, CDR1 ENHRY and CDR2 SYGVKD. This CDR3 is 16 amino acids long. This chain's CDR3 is CAISEAGLARVWGQYF. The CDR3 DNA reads TGTGCCATCAGTGAGGCGGGACTAGCTCGAGTATGGGGGCAGTACTTC.

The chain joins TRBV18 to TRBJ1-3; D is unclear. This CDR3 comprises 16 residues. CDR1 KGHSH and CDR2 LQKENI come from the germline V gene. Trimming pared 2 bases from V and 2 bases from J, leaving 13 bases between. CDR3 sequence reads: CASSPSRGWTGNTIYF. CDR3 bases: TGTGCCAGCTCACCATCTCGGGGTTGGACTGGAAACACCATATATTTT.

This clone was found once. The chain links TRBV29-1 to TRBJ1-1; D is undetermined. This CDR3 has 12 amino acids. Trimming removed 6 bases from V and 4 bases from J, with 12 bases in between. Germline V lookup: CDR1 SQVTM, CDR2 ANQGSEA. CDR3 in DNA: TGCAGCGTGCGACAACGCCCCACTGAAGCTTTCTTT. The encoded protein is CSVRQRPTEAFF. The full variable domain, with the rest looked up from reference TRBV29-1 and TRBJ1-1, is SAVISQKPSRDICQRGTSLTIQCQVDSQVTMMFWYRQQPGQSLTLIATANQGSEATYESGFVIDKFPISRPNLTFSTLTVSNMSPEDSSIYLCSVRQRPTEAFFGQGTRLTVV.

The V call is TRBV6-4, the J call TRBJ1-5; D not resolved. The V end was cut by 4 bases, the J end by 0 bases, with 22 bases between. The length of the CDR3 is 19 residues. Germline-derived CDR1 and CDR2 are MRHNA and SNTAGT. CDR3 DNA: TGTGCCAGCAGTGTCGCGCCGCTGTCAGGTCGTGATAGCAATCAGCCCCAGCATTTT. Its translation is CASSVAPLSGRDSNQPQHF.

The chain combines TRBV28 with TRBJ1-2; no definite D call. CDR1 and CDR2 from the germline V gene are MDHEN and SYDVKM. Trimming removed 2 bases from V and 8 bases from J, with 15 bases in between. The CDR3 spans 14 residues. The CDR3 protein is CASSLTLLGEGYTF. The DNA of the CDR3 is TGTGCCAGCAGTTTAACCCTGCTCGGGGAAGGCTACACCTTC.

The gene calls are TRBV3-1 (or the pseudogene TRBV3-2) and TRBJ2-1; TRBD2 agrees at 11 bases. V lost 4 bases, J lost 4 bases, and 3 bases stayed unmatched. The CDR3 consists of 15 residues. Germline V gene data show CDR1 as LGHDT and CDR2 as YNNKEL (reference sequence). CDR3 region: CASSLTSGGYNEQFF. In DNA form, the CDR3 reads TGTGCCAGCAGCCTTACTAGCGGGGGATACAATGAGCAGTTCTTC.

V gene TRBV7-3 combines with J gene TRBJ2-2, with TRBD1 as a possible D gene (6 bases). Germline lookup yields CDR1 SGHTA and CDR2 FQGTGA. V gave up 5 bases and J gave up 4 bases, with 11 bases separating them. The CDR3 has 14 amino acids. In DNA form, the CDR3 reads TGTGCCAGCAGCCAAAGGGGGACCACCGGGGAGCTGTTTTTT. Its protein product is CASSQRGTTGELFF.